The entry that follows covers one T cell receptor beta chain sequence. Its antigen remains unidentified. Base qualities were left out, and no much larger clone turns up one base away. The trial excluded patients who had a history of autoimmune disease or were on systemic immunosuppression. Peripheral blood for TCR sequencing was drawn from every dose cohort at baseline, at cycle 4 day 1 and at cycle 7 day 1. The samples were taken from a phase I, first-in-human, multicenter, open-label dose-escalation trial of ivuxolimab. Adults with locally advanced or metastatic melanoma, renal cell carcinoma, hepatocellular carcinoma or head and neck squamous cell carcinoma were enrolled in the trial. CD4+ and CD8+ T cells were sorted separately from peripheral blood before TCR sequencing. Genomic DNA was isolated from the sorted cells so that the TCRbeta CDR3 region could be sequenced. The immunoSEQ Assay was used to sequence the TCRbeta CDR3 regions. In TCRdb, the immuneACCESS table is reduced to in-frame sequences with V and J assigned. These tables do not hold every clone; where another copy was compared, an unresolved V gene accounts for under half, and the others remain unexplained. This sample comprises some 66,000 clones, about 88% of them detected only once. 0.25% to 0.3% of the sample is held by the ten biggest clonotypes.

The germline V gene yields MDHEN for CDR1 and SYDVKM for CDR2. The CDR3 starts with the cysteine, ends with the phenylalanine, and has 17 residues. Of the read, only the CDR3 DNA is kept; its 51 bases are in frame from base 1. The germline V end is reduced by 5 bases and the J end by 4 bases; junction bases left unmatched: 14. These data are taken from a study of OX40 agonist ivuxolimab in advanced cancers. About the study as a whole: Ivuxolimab was a fully human IgG2 agonistic monoclonal antibody targeting the costimulatory receptor OX40 (CD134). Partial responses were achieved by three dose-escalation patients, of whom one had hepatocellular carcinoma and two had cutaneous melanoma. The paper covers the monotherapy dose-escalation part of the phase I ivuxolimab trial, which included N ≈ 57 patients. Patients were allowed to have had prior anti-PD-1, anti-PD-L1 or anti-CTLA-4 therapy, and approximately 40% of the dose-escalation patients had been treated with checkpoint inhibitors. The dose-escalation cohort was 82.7% male with a mean age of about 60 years, ranging from roughly 20 to 80. Intravenous ivuxolimab was administered to patients every 2 weeks at six dose levels: 0.01, 0.1, 0.3, 1.5, 3 and 10 mg/kg. The point of sequencing TCRbeta in the periphery was to test whether ivuxolimab changed TCR sequence diversity and drove clonal T-cell expansion. Of the roughly 52 patients in dose escalation, around 19 had hepatocellular carcinoma, some 15 had melanoma, 9 had renal cell carcinoma and 9 had head and neck cancer. The study at large found these results: Low levels of normalized T-cell clonal expansion were also seen in some patients who did not respond. On average, CD8+ T cells showed more expanded clones than CD4+ T cells after ivuxolimab. The antigen specificity of the peripheral T cells that underwent clonal expansion was not determined. At doses of 0.1 to 3.0 mg/kg, clonal expansion of both CD4+ and CD8+ blood T cells was observed from baseline to week 6. In the 0.1-3.0 mg/kg groups, partial responders were among the patients with the lowest normalized peripheral clonal expansion, particularly in CD8+ T cells.

The source was CD4+ or CD8+ T cells sorted from blood, collected in a trial of the OX40 agonist ivuxolimab. The TCR originated in an adult with an advanced solid tumor such as melanoma, head and neck, liver or kidney cancer. Here the chain combines TRBV28 and TRBJ1-3; 7 of the junction bases match TRBD1. The DNA is as follows: TGTGCCAGCAGTCCCCCGACAGGGCGGAATGACGGAAACACCATATATTTT. It specifies CASSPPTGRNDGNTIYF.